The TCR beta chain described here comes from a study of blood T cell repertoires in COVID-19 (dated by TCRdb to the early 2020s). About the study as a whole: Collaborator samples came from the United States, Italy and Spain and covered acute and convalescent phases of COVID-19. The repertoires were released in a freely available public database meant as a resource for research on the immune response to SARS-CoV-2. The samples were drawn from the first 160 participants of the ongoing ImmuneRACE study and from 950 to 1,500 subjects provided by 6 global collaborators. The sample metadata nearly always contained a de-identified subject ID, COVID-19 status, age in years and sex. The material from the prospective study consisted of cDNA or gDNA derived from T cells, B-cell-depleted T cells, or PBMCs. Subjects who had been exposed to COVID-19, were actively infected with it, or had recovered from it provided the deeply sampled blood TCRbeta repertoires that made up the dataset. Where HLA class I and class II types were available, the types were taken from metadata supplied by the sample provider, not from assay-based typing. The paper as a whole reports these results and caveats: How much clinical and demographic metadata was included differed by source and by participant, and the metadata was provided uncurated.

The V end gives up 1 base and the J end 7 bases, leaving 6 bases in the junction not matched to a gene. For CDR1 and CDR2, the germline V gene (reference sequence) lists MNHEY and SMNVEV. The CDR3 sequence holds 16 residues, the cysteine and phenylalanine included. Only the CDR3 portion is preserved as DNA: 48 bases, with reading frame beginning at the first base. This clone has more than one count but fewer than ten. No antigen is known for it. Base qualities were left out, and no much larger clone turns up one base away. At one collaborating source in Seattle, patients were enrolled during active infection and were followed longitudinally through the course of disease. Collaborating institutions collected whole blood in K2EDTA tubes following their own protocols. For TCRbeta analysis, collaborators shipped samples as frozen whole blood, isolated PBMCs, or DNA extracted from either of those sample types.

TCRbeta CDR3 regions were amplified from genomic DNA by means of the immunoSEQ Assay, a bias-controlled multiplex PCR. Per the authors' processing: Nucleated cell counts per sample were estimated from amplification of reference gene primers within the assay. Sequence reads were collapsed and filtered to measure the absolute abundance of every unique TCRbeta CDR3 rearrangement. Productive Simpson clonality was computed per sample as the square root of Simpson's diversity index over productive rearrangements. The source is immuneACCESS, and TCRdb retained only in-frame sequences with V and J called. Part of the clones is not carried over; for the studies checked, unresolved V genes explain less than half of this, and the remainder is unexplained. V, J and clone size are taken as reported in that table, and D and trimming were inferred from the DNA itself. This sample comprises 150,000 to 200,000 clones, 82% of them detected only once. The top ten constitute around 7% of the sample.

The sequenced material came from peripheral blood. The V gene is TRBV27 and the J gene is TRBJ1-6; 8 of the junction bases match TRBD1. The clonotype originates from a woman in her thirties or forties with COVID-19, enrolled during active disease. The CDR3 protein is CASSLYPTGENSPLHF. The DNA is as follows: TGTGCCAGCAGTTTATACCCGACAGGGGAGAATTCACCCCTCCACTTT.